Reported below is one TCR beta chain. These data come from a study of cytotoxic CD8 clonotypes in ibrutinib-treated CLL. Target depth was 1 in 200,000 to 1 in 1 million T cells, about 10x per clonotype. Data came from immunoSEQ multiplex PCR; TCRdb stores just in-frame clones and leaves some out. The table includes about 310,000 clones, just under 80% detected once. The V and J ends lost 1 base and 4 bases, in that order; junction bases with no gene match: 6. Germline assignment: CDR1 SGHAT and CDR2 FQNNGV. The length of the CDR3 is 15 residues. This material consisted of PBMCs, taken before ibrutinib treatment. This TCR was sampled from a human donor with chronic lymphocytic leukemia. The chain has TRBV11-2 and TRBJ1-2; 7 bases are a match to TRBD1. DNA for the CDR3: TGTGCCAGCAGCTTAGCAAGAGGGGGCCGCTATGGCTACACCTTC. Translated: CASSLARGGRYGYTF.